This T cell receptor (beta chain) came from a study of blood T cell repertoires in COVID-19. For the study at large: Sources were T cells, B-cell-depleted T cells, or PBMCs; the material itself was cDNA or gDNA.

Followed longitudinally, the Seattle patients had been enrolled during active infection. Per the study methods: Scientists estimated how many nucleated cells there were by amplifying reference gene primers. Measured with immunoSEQ multiplex PCR; TCRdb has only the in-frame clones, and not every one. V and J calls and clone size are those listed in that table; D and trimming were worked out from the DNA. The sample consists of about 300,000 clones, around 89% of them appearing once. Per the germline V gene, CDR1 is LNHDA and CDR2 is SQIVND (reference sequence). The V end lost 5 bases, the J end lost 0 bases, and 10 bases lay between the germline ends. The CDR3 loop spans 14 amino acids.

This clonotype was obtained from a woman in her forties or fifties with COVID-19, enrolled during active disease. Source material: peripheral blood. The gene calls are TRBV19 and TRBJ1-1; a possible D gene is TRBD1 (5 bases). CDR3 loop: CASSPDRLNTEAFF. In DNA form, the CDR3 reads TGTGCCAGTAGTCCAGACAGATTGAACACTGAAGCTTTCTTT.